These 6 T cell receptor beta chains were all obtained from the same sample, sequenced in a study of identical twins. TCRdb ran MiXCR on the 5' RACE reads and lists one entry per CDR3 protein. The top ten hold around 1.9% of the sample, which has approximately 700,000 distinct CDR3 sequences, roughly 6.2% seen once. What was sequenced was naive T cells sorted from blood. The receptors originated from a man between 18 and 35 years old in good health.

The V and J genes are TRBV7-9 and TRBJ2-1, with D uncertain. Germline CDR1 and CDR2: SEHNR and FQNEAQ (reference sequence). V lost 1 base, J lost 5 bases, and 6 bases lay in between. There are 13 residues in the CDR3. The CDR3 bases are TGTGCCAGCAGCTTAGGAACCCACAATGAGCAGTTCTTC. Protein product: CASSLGTHNEQFF.

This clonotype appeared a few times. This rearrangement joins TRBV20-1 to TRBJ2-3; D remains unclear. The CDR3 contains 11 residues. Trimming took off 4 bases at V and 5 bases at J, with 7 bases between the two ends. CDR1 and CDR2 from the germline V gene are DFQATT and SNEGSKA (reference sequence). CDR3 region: CSANEEDTQYF. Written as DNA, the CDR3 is TGCAGTGCTAATGAGGAAGATACGCAGTATTTT.

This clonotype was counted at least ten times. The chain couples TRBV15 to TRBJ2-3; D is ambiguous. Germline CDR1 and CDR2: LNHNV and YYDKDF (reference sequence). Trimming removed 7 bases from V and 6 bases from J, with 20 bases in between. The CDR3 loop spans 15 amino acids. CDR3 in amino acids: CATNGKDPASDTQYF. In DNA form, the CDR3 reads TGTGCCACCAACGGTAAAGACCCGGCGTCGGATACGCAGTATTTT.

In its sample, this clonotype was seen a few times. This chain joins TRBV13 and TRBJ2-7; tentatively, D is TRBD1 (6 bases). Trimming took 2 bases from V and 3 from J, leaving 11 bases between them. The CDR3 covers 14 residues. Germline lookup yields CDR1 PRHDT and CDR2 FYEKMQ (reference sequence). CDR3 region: CASSLRARGYEQYF. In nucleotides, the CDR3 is TGTGCCAGCAGCTTAAGGGCCAGGGGCTACGAGCAGTACTTC.

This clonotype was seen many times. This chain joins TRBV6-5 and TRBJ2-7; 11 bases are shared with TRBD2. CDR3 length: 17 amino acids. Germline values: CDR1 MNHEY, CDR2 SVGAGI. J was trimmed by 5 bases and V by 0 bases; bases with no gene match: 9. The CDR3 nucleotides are TGTGCCAGCAGTTACTCTAGCGGGAGGGACACCGCGGACGAGCAGTACTTC. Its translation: CASSYSSGRDTADEQYF.

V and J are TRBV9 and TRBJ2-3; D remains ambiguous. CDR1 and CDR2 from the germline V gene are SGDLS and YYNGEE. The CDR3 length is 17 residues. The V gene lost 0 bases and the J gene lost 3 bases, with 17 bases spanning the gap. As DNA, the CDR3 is TGTGCCAGCAGCGTAGACCCTGTCATTGGCACGACAGATACGCAGTATTTT. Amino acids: CASSVDPVIGTTDTQYF. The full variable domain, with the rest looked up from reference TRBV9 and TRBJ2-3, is DSGVTQTPKHLITATGQRVTLRCSPRSGDLSVYWYQQSLDQGLQFLIQYYNGEERAKGNILERFSAQQFPDLHSELNLSSLELGDSALYFCASSVDPVIGTTDTQYFGPGTRLTVL.